This TCR beta chain was sequenced in a study of tumor-infiltrating lymphocytes in primary liver carcinoma. The wider study: These patients were men and women whose ages were 30 to 69 years.

Germline CDR1 and CDR2: MNHNY and SVGAGI (reference sequence). The CDR3 is made up of 12 amino acids. TCR beta cDNA was prepared out of 450 to 500 ng total RNA by means of a constant-region primer. Library construction for TCR beta comprised three nested multiplex PCR rounds performed with slightly modified ARM-PCR. TRBV1-TRBV30 forward and Cbeta reverse primers drove the first two roughly 10-cycle rounds. TCRdb fed the multiplex PCR reads into MiXCR, producing one record per CDR3 protein. This table has about 23,000 distinct CDR3 sequences, 70% to 80% appearing once. Unsorted bulk tissue, about 17-33 mg of it, served as the source for co-extraction of RNA and DNA. Chronic HBV infection was present in the patients, who were treatment-naive. The sampling covered five separate regions of each tumor.

The specimen sequenced was liver tumor tissue from sampling region 5. The subset: tumor region T5, tumor centre. The origin of this receptor is a woman between 25 and 40 years old with primary liver carcinoma and hepatitis B virus infection. The genes are TRBV6-6 and TRBJ1-5, with unresolved D. The J call is uncertain, as TRBJ2-3 better fits the DNA end. The CDR3 nucleotides are TGTGCCAGCAGACGGATTAATAAGCCCCAGTATTTT. The encoded protein is CASRRINKPQYF.